The source of this T cell receptor (beta chain) is a study of blood T cell repertoires in COVID-19. Background on the study: COVID-19 samples, acute and convalescent, were from the United States, Italy and Spain. PBMCs, B-cell-depleted T cells, or T cells provided the cDNA or gDNA that made up the material.

The CDR3 is made up of 15 amino acids. From germline, CDR1 is DFQATT and CDR2 SNEGSKA (reference sequence). Trimming removed 3 bases from V and 2 bases from J; junction bases left unmatched: 6. Only in-frame clones appear in the TCRdb table, and some are missing; sequencing was by immunoSEQ multiplex PCR. The repertoire has 80,000 to 100,000 clones, around 87% of them found once; the top ten carry just under 20%. The origin of this receptor is a human donor in a cohort sampled during active COVID-19. The sequenced material came from peripheral blood. The rearrangement uses TRBV20-1 and TRBJ2-3, with TRBD2 matching over 9 bases. CDR3 in DNA: TGCAGTGCTAGTACTACTAGCGGGTACACAGATACGCAGTATTTT. The encoded protein is CSASTTSGYTDTQYF.